These T cell receptor beta chains were read from a single sample in a study of blood T cell repertoires in COVID-19. Produced via immunoSEQ multiplex PCR; TCRdb's table is partial and in-frame only. The table records about 110,000 clones, more than 80% of them present only once. Sample: peripheral blood. These receptors all stem from a woman aged 55-69 years with COVID-19, enrolled during active disease. Each CDR3 is given without its conserved first and last residue.

TRBJ2-2,TRBV4-3,ASSQGYLNTGELF
TRBJ1-1,TRBV4-1,ASSQDTATIMNTEAF
TRBJ2-3,TRBV7-3,ASSALAGGPTDTQY
TRBJ1-2,TRBV6-2/TRBV6-3,ASSYRTGGLDGYT
TRBJ1-2,TRBV9,ASSSDDQGQGGQGYGYT
TRBJ2-2,TRBV24-1,ATSDPPGTDIGGELF
TRBJ2-2,TRBV7-9,ASSLEGGTSPNTGELF
TRBJ1-2,TRBV4-3,ASSQVGAPYGYT
TRBJ1-1,TRBV5-1,ASTGGGQVNTEAF
TRBJ1-5,TRBV2,ASSPLPAGNQPQH